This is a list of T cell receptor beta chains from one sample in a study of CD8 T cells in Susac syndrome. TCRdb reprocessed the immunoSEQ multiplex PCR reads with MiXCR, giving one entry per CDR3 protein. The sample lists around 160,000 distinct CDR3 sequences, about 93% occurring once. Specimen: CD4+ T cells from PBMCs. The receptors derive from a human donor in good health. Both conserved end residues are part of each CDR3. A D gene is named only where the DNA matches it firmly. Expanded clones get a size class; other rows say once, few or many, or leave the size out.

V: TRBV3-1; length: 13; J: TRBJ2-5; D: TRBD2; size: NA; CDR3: CASSFQRGGDQYF; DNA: TGTGCCAGCAGCTTCCAGCGGGGGGGCGACCAGTACTTC
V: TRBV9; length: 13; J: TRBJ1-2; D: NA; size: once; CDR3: CASTRGGSDGYTF; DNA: TGTGCCAGCACCCGTGGGGGGAGCGATGGCTACACCTTC
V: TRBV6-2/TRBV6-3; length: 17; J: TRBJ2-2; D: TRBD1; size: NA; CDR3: CASSYSPDRPNTGELFF; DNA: TGTGCCAGCAGTTACTCTCCGGACAGGCCGAACACCGGGGAGCTGTTTTTT
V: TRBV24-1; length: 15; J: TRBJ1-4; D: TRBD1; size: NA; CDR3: CATSDPRTGDEKLFF; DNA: TGTGCCACCAGTGACCCCCGGACAGGTGATGAAAAACTGTTTTTT
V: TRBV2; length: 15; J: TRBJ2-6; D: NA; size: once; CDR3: CASSIGGSGANVLTF; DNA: TGTGCCAGCAGTATAGGGGGCTCTGGGGCCAACGTCCTGACTTTC
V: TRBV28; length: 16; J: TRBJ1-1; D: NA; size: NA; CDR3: CASSLSSGGGGTEAFF; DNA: TGTGCCAGCAGTTTATCTTCCGGTGGAGGGGGCACTGAAGCTTTCTTT
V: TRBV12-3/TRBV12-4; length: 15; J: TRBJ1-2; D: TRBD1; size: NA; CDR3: CASSLVGQGGFGYTF; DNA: TGTGCCAGCAGTTTAGTGGGACAGGGGGGCTTTGGCTACACCTTC
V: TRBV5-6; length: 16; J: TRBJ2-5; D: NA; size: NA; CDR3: CASSPGPRTGIETQYF; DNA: TGTGCCAGCAGCCCGGGGCCAAGGACGGGGATCGAGACCCAGTACTTC
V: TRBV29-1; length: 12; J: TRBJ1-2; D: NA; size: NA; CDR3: CSVDTGSYGYTF; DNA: TGCAGCGTTGATACAGGGAGCTATGGCTACACCTTC
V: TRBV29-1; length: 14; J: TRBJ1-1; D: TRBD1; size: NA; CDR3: CSVEVRGQKTEAFF; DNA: TGCAGCGTTGAGGTTAGGGGGCAGAAGACTGAAGCTTTCTTT
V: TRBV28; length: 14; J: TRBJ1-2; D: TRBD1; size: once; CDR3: CASSNGQGAGGYTF; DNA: TGTGCCAGCAGCAATGGACAGGGGGCGGGTGGCTACACCTTC
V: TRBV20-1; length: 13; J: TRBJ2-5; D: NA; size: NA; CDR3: CSAKLQVQETQYF; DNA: TGCAGTGCGAAGTTACAGGTCCAAGAGACCCAGTACTTC
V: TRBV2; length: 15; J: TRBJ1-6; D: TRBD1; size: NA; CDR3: CASRATGGLGSPLHF; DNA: TGTGCCAGCAGGGCGACAGGGGGCCTTGGTTCACCCCTCCACTTT
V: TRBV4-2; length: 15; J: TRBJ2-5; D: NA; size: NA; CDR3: CASSPQGTRRETQYF; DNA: TGTGCCAGCAGCCCACAGGGGACTCGAAGAGAGACCCAGTACTTC
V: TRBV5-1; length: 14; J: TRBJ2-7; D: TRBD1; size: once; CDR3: CASRPGTGVYEQYF; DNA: TGCGCCAGCAGACCCGGGACAGGGGTATACGAGCAGTACTTC
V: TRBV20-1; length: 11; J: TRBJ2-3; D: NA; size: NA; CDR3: CSASLGDTQYF; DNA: TGCAGTGCTTCCCTGGGGGATACGCAGTATTTT
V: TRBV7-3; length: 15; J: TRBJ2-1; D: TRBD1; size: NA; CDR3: CASSVGQGGYNEQFF; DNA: TGTGCCAGCAGCGTTGGACAGGGCGGCTACAATGAGCAGTTCTTC
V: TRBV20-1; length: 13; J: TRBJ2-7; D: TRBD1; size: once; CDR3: CSARDRDIHEQYF; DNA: TGCAGTGCGAGGGACAGGGACATCCACGAGCAGTACTTC
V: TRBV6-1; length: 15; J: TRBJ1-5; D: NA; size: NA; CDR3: CASSENPSGAQPQHF; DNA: TGTGCCAGCAGTGAAAACCCGTCGGGTGCTCAGCCCCAGCATTTT
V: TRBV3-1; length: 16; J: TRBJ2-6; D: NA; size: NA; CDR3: CASSQVGLIGANVLTF; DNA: TGTGCCAGCAGCCAAGTAGGACTGATTGGGGCCAACGTCCTGACTTTC
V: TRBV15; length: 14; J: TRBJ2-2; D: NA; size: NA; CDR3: CATSRGEIPGELFF; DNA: TGTGCCACCAGCAGAGGAGAGATCCCCGGGGAGCTGTTTTTT
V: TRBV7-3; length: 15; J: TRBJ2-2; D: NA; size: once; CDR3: CAPPSEAGNTGELFF; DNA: TGTGCTCCCCCATCAGAAGCGGGCAACACCGGGGAGCTGTTTTTT
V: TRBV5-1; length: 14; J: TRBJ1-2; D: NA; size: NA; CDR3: CASSLGIRGYGYTF; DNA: TGCGCCAGCAGCTTGGGGATTCGGGGCTATGGCTACACCTTC
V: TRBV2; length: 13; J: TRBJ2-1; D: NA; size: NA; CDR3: CASSREVYNEQFF; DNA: TGTGCCAGCAGCAGAGAGGTGTACAATGAGCAGTTCTTC
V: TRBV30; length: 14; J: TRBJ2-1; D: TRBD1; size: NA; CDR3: CACLRDSSYNEQFF; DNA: TGTGCCTGTCTCCGGGACAGCTCCTACAATGAGCAGTTCTTC
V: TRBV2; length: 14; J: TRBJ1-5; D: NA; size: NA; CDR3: CASRRGRMDQPQHF; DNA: TGTGCCAGCAGGAGGGGCAGGATGGATCAGCCCCAGCATTTT
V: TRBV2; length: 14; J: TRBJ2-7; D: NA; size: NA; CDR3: CASRTRVNTYEQYF; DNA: TGTGCCAGCAGGACACGGGTGAATACCTACGAGCAGTACTTC
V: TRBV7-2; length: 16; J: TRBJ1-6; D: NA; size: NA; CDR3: CASSAGQGRGNSPLHF; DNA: TGTGCCAGCAGCGCAGGACAAGGGCGCGGTAATTCACCCCTCCACTTT